Listed here are 23 T cell receptor beta chains from one sample, sequenced in a study of CD8+ T cells in alopecia areata. RNA was extracted and reverse transcribed into cDNA as the sequencing template. Here immunoSEQ multiplex PCR was the method, and the copy in TCRdb shows in-frame clones only, minus some. The top ten hold approximately 18% of the sample, which has tens of thousands of clones, about two thirds seen once. The sample taken for sequencing was NKG2D-high CD8+ T cells sorted from blood. All receptors derive from a human donor with alopecia areata.

This CDR3 is CASSLGLAGDEQYF. For the CDR3, the DNA is TGTGCCAGCAGCTTGGGACTAGCGGGAGACGAGCAGTACTTC. The V gene is TRBV7-6, the J gene TRBJ2-7, with 14 bases fitting TRBD2. With V trimmed by 3 bases and J by 5 bases, 0 bases remained unmatched. The CDR3 spans 14 residues. The germline V gene has CDR1 SGHVS and CDR2 FNYEAQ.

For the CDR3, the DNA is TGTGCCAGCAGCCAAGAGGGAGAACCCAGCAATCAGCCCCAGCATTTT. It yields the protein CASSQEGEPSNQPQHF. This rearrangement joins TRBV4-2 to TRBJ1-5, with D unclear. Trimming shortened V by 0 bases and J by 1 base, and 10 bases separated the two germline ends. From germline, CDR1 is LGHNA and CDR2 YNFKEQ. The length of the CDR3 is 16 residues.

This clone was recorded a few times. The chain's CDR3 is CASSYSPRESGANVLTF. The CDR3 DNA sequence: TGTGCCAGCAGCTATTCCCCGCGCGAATCTGGGGCCAACGTCCTGACTTTC. The V and J genes are TRBV7-9 and TRBJ2-6; no firm D call. CDR3 size: 17 residues. V lost 4 bases and J lost 1, with 14 bases in between. The V gene's germline CDR1 is SEHNR and CDR2 FQNEAQ (reference sequence).

CDR3 sequence (DNA): TGTGCCAGCAGCTTACCCCTAACTAGCGGACCCTACAATGAGCAGTTCTTC. It specifies CASSLPLTSGPYNEQFF. This chain links TRBV7-9 with TRBJ2-1; 8 bases are shared with TRBD2. This CDR3 is built from 17 residues. Germline trimming cut 2 bases from V and 2 bases from J; bases unmatched to any gene: 8. Per the germline V gene, CDR1 is SEHNR and CDR2 is FQNEAQ (reference sequence).

V and J are TRBV5-6 and TRBJ2-2; TRBD2 aligns across 8 bases. The CDR3 runs 16 residues. The junction had 8 bases not matched to a gene; V was cut back by 4 bases and J by 3 bases. The germline gives CDR1 SGHDT, CDR2 YYEEEE. The CDR3 bases are TGTGCCAGCAGCGGGGAGCGGGAGCTGGACACCGGGGAGCTGTTTTTT. It translates to CASSGERELDTGELFF.

This chain joins TRBV7-2 and TRBJ2-5; 7 nucleotides align to TRBD2. The trim removed 1 base at V and 4 bases at J, leaving 0 bases unmatched. Germline-derived CDR1 and CDR2 are SGHTA and FQGNSA. This CDR3 has 13 amino acids. CDR3 DNA: TGTGCCAGCAGCTTAGGCGGGAGAGAGACCCAGTACTTC. This codes for CASSLGGRETQYF.

The chain uses TRBV7-9 and TRBJ2-7, with D possibly matching TRBD1 (6 bases). Germline CDR1 is SEHNR and CDR2 is FQNEAQ (reference sequence). The CDR3 extends over 13 amino acids. Trimming cost V 4 bases and J 6 bases, with 13 bases left between them. The CDR3 is CASSSKQGSEQYF. For the CDR3, the DNA is TGTGCCAGCAGCTCAAAACAGGGCTCCGAGCAGTACTTC.

This chain connects TRBV5-4 to TRBJ1-1, with 8 bases matching TRBD1. The CDR3 contains 12 residues. J lost 10 bases, V lost 4 bases, and 6 bases had no gene match. CDR1 and CDR2 from the germline V gene are SGHNT and YYREEE (reference sequence). CDR3: CASSPNTGGAFF. CDR3 coding DNA: TGTGCCAGCAGCCCAAACACAGGGGGAGCTTTCTTT.

The V call is TRBV29-1, the J call TRBJ1-1, with TRBD1 matching 8 bases. Looked up from germline, CDR1 is SQVTM and CDR2 is ANQGSEA. This CDR3 comprises 12 residues. V lost 8 bases to trimming and J lost 3 bases; unmatched junction nucleotides: 5. The CDR3 reads CSLNRGDTEAFF. The CDR3 coding sequence is TGCAGCCTCAACAGGGGGGACACTGAAGCTTTCTTT.

This chain uses TRBV5-4 with TRBJ2-7; D not certain. In germline, CDR1 is SGHNT, CDR2 YYREEE (reference sequence). The CDR3 length is 11 residues. V was pared by 4 bases and J by 8 bases, with 10 bases between. DNA for the CDR3: TGTGCCAGCAGCCTTGGGGTTAAGCAGTACTTC. Translating it yields CASSLGVKQYF.

This clone came up once. The chain combines TRBV29-1 with TRBJ2-3; the D gene is possibly TRBD1 (5 bases). The germline CDR1 and CDR2 sequences are SQVTM and ANQGSEA. The germline V and J ends were trimmed by 6 bases and 3 bases, with 13 bases remaining between them. This CDR3 contains 13 residues. Here the CDR3 DNA reads TGCAGCGTCGGACAATCTTTGACAGATACGCAGTATTTT. Its translation: CSVGQSLTDTQYF.

The chain joins TRBV4-1 to TRBJ2-2, with D perhaps given as TRBD1 or TRBD2 (6 bases each). The CDR3 covers 16 residues. V lost 3 bases, J lost 4 bases, and 15 bases lay in between. Germline CDR1 MGHRA, CDR2 YSYEKL. CDR3 sequence: CASSQSGTGATGELFF. The CDR3 nucleotides read TGCGCCAGCAGCCAGTCCGGGACGGGGGCCACCGGGGAGCTGTTTTTT.

This chain links TRBV7-8 with TRBJ2-1; D is unresolved. CDR1 and CDR2 from the germline V gene are SGHVS and FQNEAQ. V was shortened by 4 bases and J by 3 bases, with 16 bases between the two germline ends. CDR3 length equals 16 residues. This chain's CDR3 is CASSSTGGTIYNEQFF. DNA of the CDR3: TGTGCCAGCAGCTCCACTGGTGGCACCATCTACAATGAGCAGTTCTTC.

The V and J genes are TRBV7-2 and TRBJ2-7; TRBD2 matches at 9 bases. Germline lookup yields CDR1 SGHTA and CDR2 FQGNSA. The V segment lost 5 bases and the J segment 2 bases; nucleotides outside the gene matches: 7. The CDR3 has 15 amino acids. The CDR3 nucleotides are TGTGCCAGCAGCCCATTAGCGGGGGAGCCCTACGAGCAGTACTTC. As protein: CASSPLAGEPYEQYF.

This clone was picked up a small number of times. The chain couples TRBV5-6 to TRBJ2-7; TRBD1 aligns across 7 bases. The germline CDR1 and CDR2 sequences are SGHDT and YYEEEE. V dropped 5 bases and J dropped 6; count of bases not matched to a gene: 5. This CDR3 has 12 residues. In DNA, the CDR3 is TGTGCCAGCAGGCAGGGGGTCTCCGAGCAGTACTTC. This encodes CASRQGVSEQYF.

This clone showed up just a few times. The chain carries TRBV14 and TRBJ2-7; 9 nucleotides align to TRBD1. V shed 5 bases, J shed 5 bases, and the junction held 4 bases outside the gene matches. From germline, CDR1 is SGHDN and CDR2 FVKESK. The CDR3 covers 13 residues. The CDR3 DNA is TGTGCCAGCAGCTTGGACAGGGGCCACGAGCAGTACTTC. Its protein product is CASSLDRGHEQYF.

The chain has TRBV27 and TRBJ2-3; no reliable D call. CDR1 and CDR2 (germline): MNHEY, SMNVEV (reference sequence). V was trimmed by 2 bases and J by 4 bases, leaving 7 bases between them. The CDR3 contains 13 residues. CDR3 nucleotides: TGTGCCAGCAGTTTAGGGCCCCCAGATACGCAGTATTTT. Its protein product is CASSLGPPDTQYF.

This clone was detected a few times. The V gene is TRBV14, the J gene TRBJ2-1; D gene unclear. The CDR3 extends over 17 amino acids. CDR1 and CDR2 from the germline V gene are SGHDN and FVKESK. V was shortened by 1 base and J by 0 bases, with 13 bases between the two germline ends. The CDR3 DNA follows: TGTGCCAGCAGCCAAGCCCCCGACGGGCTCTCCTACAATGAGCAGTTCTTC. It specifies CASSQAPDGLSYNEQFF.

The chain links TRBV5-4 to TRBJ2-5; D is unclear. The germline V gene encodes CDR1 SGHNT and CDR2 YYREEE (reference sequence). The V gene lost 0 bases and the J gene lost 7 bases, with 19 bases spanning the gap. The CDR3 length is 16 residues. The CDR3 nucleotides are TGTGCCAGCAGCTTGGGGAGTATGGATCAGCTAGGGACCCAGTACTTC. This codes for CASSLGSMDQLGTQYF. Together with reference TRBV5-4 and TRBJ2-5, the CDR3 gives the full variable domain: ETGVTQSPTHLIKTRGQQVTLRCSSQSGHNTVSWYQQALGQGPQFIFQYYREEENGRGNFPPRFSGLQFPNYSSELNVNALELDDSALYLCASSLGSMDQLGTQYFGPGTRLLVL.

Only a few counts were recorded for this clone. This chain links TRBV6-6 with TRBJ2-3, with 7 bases identical to TRBD1. Trimming took 2 bases from V and 0 from J; bases not matched to a gene: 2. CDR1 and CDR2 from the germline V gene are MNHNY and SVGAGI (reference sequence). The CDR3 has 15 amino acids. Here the CDR3 reads CASSYRDSSTDTQYF. DNA of the CDR3: TGTGCCAGCAGTTACCGGGACAGCAGCACAGATACGCAGTATTTT.

The chain has TRBV6-5 and TRBJ2-7; 11 bases are shared with TRBD2. V dropped 0 bases and J dropped 5; count of bases not matched to a gene: 3. This CDR3 is built from 15 residues. Germline values: CDR1 MNHEY, CDR2 SVGAGI. The CDR3 nucleotides read TGTGCCAGCAGTTACTCAATGACTAGCGGGAACGAGCAGTACTTC. This codes for CASSYSMTSGNEQYF.

The rearrangement links TRBV6-1 to TRBJ2-3; D ambiguous. Trimming took 4 bases from V and 7 from J, leaving 9 bases between them. The CDR3 runs to 12 residues. Germline CDR1 and CDR2: MNHNS and SASEGT. In nucleotides, the CDR3 is TGTGCCAGCAGTGGTCTTGCAAATACGCAGTATTTT. This sequence encodes CASSGLANTQYF.

The chain uses TRBV4-3 and TRBJ2-1, with D possibly being TRBD2 (6 bases). The CDR3 has 15 residues. CDR1 is LGHNA, CDR2 YSLEER, per germline. V was cut by 3 bases and J by 4 bases, with 13 bases left in between. This CDR3 is CASSQFWGDYNEQFF. The CDR3 DNA reads TGCGCCAGCAGCCAGTTCTGGGGGGATTACAATGAGCAGTTCTTC.